The T cell receptor beta chain described here comes from a study of cytomegalovirus exposure and HLA in healthy donors. Overall study findings and caveats: It was 150 to 200 TCR beta chains that were listed as cytomegalovirus-associated. In an earlier analysis, in approximately 630 donors, most V segments appeared productive either ~87% or ~30% of the time. Some V segments (TRBV6-2 and TRBV6-3 among them) were excluded as indistinguishable.

CDR3 length: 15 amino acids. Trimming took 7 bases from V and 0 from J; bases not matched to a gene: 6. From germline, CDR1 is SNHLY and CDR2 FYNNEI. Vbeta (60) and Jbeta (13) primers were used in the PCR. In the study's own analysis: There were around 80 million unique TCR beta chains by a later count, and some 10 million of them were shared. Measured with immunoSEQ multiplex PCR; TCRdb has only the in-frame clones, and not every one. V and J calls and clone size come straight from that table; D and trimming were deduced from the DNA. Among around 190,000 clones listed, roughly a tenth were seen once. This clone turned up a few times. Its specificity is not known.

V gene TRBV2 combines with J gene TRBJ2-1, with TRBD2 matching 7 bases. Source material: PBMCs. This TCR derives from a woman in her 30s in good health and CMV-seropositive. The CDR3 DNA is TGTGCCAGCACGAGGGAGGGGAGCTCCTACAATGAGCAGTTCTTC. Translation: CASTREGSSYNEQFF.